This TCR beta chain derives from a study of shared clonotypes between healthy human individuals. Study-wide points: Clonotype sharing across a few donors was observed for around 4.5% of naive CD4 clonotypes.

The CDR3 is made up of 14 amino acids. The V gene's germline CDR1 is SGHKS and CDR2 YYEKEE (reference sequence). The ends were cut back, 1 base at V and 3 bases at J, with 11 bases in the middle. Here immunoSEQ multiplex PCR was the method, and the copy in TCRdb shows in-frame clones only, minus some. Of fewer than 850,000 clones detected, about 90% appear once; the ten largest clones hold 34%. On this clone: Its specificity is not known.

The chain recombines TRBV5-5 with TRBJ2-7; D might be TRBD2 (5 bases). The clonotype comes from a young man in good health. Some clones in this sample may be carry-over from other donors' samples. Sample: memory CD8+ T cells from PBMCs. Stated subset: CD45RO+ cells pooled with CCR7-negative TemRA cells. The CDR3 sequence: CASSLFSGGYEQYF. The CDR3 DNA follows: TGTGCCAGCAGCTTGTTCAGCGGAGGCTACGAGCAGTACTTC.